This paragraph reports one T cell receptor (beta chain). The entry originates in a study of T cell changes during pregnancy in multiple sclerosis. Sequencing was performed with immunoSEQ multiplex PCR; in TCRdb, only in-frame clones are kept and a portion is missing. This sample yields roughly 54,000 clones, of which about 90% are seen a single time; about 0.6% belongs to the top ten. There are 13 residues in the CDR3. The V segment lost 8 bases and the J segment 5 bases; nucleotides outside the gene matches: 7. Germline V gives CDR1 LNHDA, CDR2 SQIVND (reference sequence). The receptor's source is a female donor with multiple sclerosis, enrolled in a pregnancy study. The chain couples TRBV19 to TRBJ2-7; 9 bases align to TRBD1. Sequenced material: CD4+ T cells from peripheral blood mononuclear cells, taken after pregnancy. The CDR3 is CASRRTGVNEQYF. The CDR3 DNA sequence: TGTGCCAGTCGCCGGACAGGGGTCAACGAGCAGTACTTC.